Listed here are 27 T cell receptor beta chains from one sample, sequenced in a study of blood T cells in healthy people across ages. Next came a second PCR, run for about 6 to 12 cycles, which used a sample-barcoded 5' primer along with a J-beta primer mix. TCRdb redid the calling of the 5' RACE reads with MiXCR, one entry per CDR3 protein. The data contain about 770,000 distinct CDR3 sequences, under 45% of them seen just once; the ten biggest clones take up around 21%. The sequenced sample consisted of blood. The source of these receptors is a man aged 55-75 years in good health.

The chain employs TRBV27 and TRBJ1-4, with D unclear. CDR3 length: 13 amino acids. V shed 7 bases and J shed 8 bases, with 14 bases lying between them. Germline V gene sequence: CDR1 MNHEY, CDR2 SMNVEV (reference sequence). In DNA form, the CDR3 reads TGTGCCAGCAAGGAGTGGGCGGACGAAAAACTGTTTTTT. This codes for CASKEWADEKLFF. Complete variable domain (other parts from reference TRBV27 and TRBJ1-4): EAQVTQNPRYLITVTGKKLTVTCSQNMNHEYMSWYRQDPGLGLRQIYYSMNVEVTDKGDVPEGYKVSRKEKRNFPLILESPSPNQTSLYFCASKEWADEKLFFGSGTQLSVL.

The V call is TRBV4-3, the J call TRBJ2-3, with 7 bases identical to TRBD2. CDR3 length: 16 amino acids. With 2 bases clipped from V and 0 bases from J, the junction kept 5 bases outside the gene matches. Germline V gene lookup returns CDR1 LGHNA and CDR2 YSLEER. The DNA of the CDR3 is TGCGCCAGCAGCCAACGGCCCGGGGGGAGCACAGATACGCAGTATTTT. As protein: CASSQRPGGSTDTQYF.

This clonotype was picked up a small number of times. The chain links TRBV6-2 or TRBV6-3 to TRBJ2-1, with 7 bases matching TRBD1. Germline CDR1 and CDR2: MNHEY and SVGEGT. CDR3 length: 15 residues. Germline trimming cut 7 bases from V and 7 bases from J; bases unmatched to any gene: 13. CDR3 nucleotide sequence: TGTGCCAGCAAGAAAGACAGGGTGGGTACGAATGAGCAGTTCTTC. Translation gives CASKKDRVGTNEQFF.

The chain is built from TRBV11-2 and TRBJ1-6; no definite D call. V lost 0 bases and J 4 bases, leaving 10 bases between the germline ends. The CDR3 length is 16 residues. Germline V gene sequence: CDR1 SGHAT, CDR2 FQNNGV. The CDR3 loop reads CASSLDLNSYNSPLHF. The CDR3 DNA reads as TGTGCCAGCAGCTTAGATCTGAATAGTTATAATTCACCCCTCCACTTT. The whole variable domain, remainder taken from reference TRBV11-2 and TRBJ1-6, is EAGVAQSPRYKIIEKRQSVAFWCNPISGHATLYWYQQILGQGPKLLIQFQNNGVVDDSQLPKDRFSAERLKGVDSTLKIQPAKLEDSAVYLCASSLDLNSYNSPLHFGNGTRLTVT.

This clonotype has more than one count but fewer than ten. This chain connects TRBV7-3 to TRBJ2-1; 9 bases align to TRBD2. CDR1 and CDR2 (germline): SGHTA, FQGTGA. With V trimmed by 2 bases and J by 7 bases, 6 bases remained unmatched. The CDR3 runs to 15 residues. CDR3 region: CASSLLAGVLNEQFF. The CDR3 DNA reads TGTGCCAGCAGCTTATTAGCGGGGGTGCTTAATGAGCAGTTCTTC.

This chain connects TRBV7-2 to TRBJ1-2, with D possibly TRBD1 on 5 matching bases. Germline CDR1 SGHTA, CDR2 FQGNSA. The CDR3 is 14 amino acids. V was cut by 5 bases and J by 5 bases, with 15 bases left in between. The DNA of the CDR3 is TGTGCCAGCAGCAATGGACACGGATCGTATGGCTACACCTTC. Encoded protein: CASSNGHGSYGYTF. The whole variable domain, remainder taken from reference TRBV7-2 and TRBJ1-2, is GAGVSQSPSNKVTEKGKDVELRCDPISGHTALYWYRQSLGQGLEFLIYFQGNSAPDKSGLPSDRFSAERTGGSVSTLTIQRTQQEDSAVYLCASSNGHGSYGYTFGSGTRLTVV.

The chain combines TRBV6-4 with TRBJ2-1; 8 bases line up with TRBD1. This CDR3 has 15 residues. CDR1 and CDR2 from the germline V gene are MRHNA and SNTAGT. The J segment lost 7 bases and the V segment lost 5 bases, leaving 10 bases of the junction unmatched. The CDR3, as DNA: TGTGCCAGCAGTACTTACGTGACAGGGGTGAATGAGCAGTTCTTC. Residues: CASSTYVTGVNEQFF.

V usage is TRBV15 and J usage is TRBJ1-4, with a tentative D call TRBD1 (5 bases). The CDR3 covers 17 residues. Trimming cost V 1 base and J 4 bases, with 16 bases left between them. CDR1 and CDR2 from the germline V gene are LNHNV and YYDKDF (reference sequence). The CDR3 loop is CATSRGTGPRVNEKLFF. DNA for the CDR3: TGTGCCACCAGCAGAGGAACAGGACCCCGGGTTAATGAAAAACTGTTTTTT.

There are a few counts of this clonotype. J is TRBJ2-5 and V is TRBV7-2; perhaps TRBD2 as D (5 bases). The CDR3 is 12 amino acids. Germline V gives CDR1 SGHTA, CDR2 FQGNSA. Between the trimmed V and J ends, which lost 5 bases and 11 bases, there was a span of 15 bases. The CDR3 sequence is CASSLGLYGQYF. Here the CDR3 DNA reads TGTGCCAGCAGCCTCGGACTCTACGGGCAGTACTTC.

V usage is TRBV9 and J usage is TRBJ1-2, with 12 nucleotides matching TRBD1. CDR1 is SGDLS and CDR2 is YYNGEE in the germline V gene. CDR3 length equals 17 residues. With V trimmed by 5 bases and J by 4 bases, 12 bases remained unmatched. The DNA for the CDR3 is TGTGCCAGCAGTACTGGGGACAGGGGGCGTCGGAGCTATGGCTACACCTTC. It is translated as CASSTGDRGRRSYGYTF.

The chain has TRBV12-3 or TRBV12-4 and TRBJ2-1, with 7 bases lining up with TRBD1. CDR3 size: 13 residues. With 1 base clipped from V and 6 bases from J, the junction kept 0 bases outside the gene matches. The CDR3 spells CASSLGTGNEQFF. As DNA, the CDR3 is TGTGCCAGCAGTTTAGGGACAGGCAATGAGCAGTTCTTC.

On this clonotype: A clone one base away is much larger, so this may be a read error. The chain has TRBV4-3 and TRBJ2-3; no clear D. In germline, CDR1 is LGHNA, CDR2 YSLEER. Trimming removed 8 bases from V and 6 bases from J, with 15 bases in between. The CDR3 has 13 residues. The CDR3 here is CASGRVYLDTQYF. The DNA of the CDR3 is TGCGCCAGCGGCCGAGTTTATTTGGATACGCAGTATTTT.

V and J are TRBV25-1 and TRBJ2-5; D is unclear. V shed 4 bases and J shed 5 bases, with 11 bases lying between them. The CDR3 totals 13 residues. Germline values: CDR1 MGHDK, CDR2 SYGVNS. The CDR3 bases are TGTGCCAGCAGTGTCCCCCAGAAGGAGACCCAGTACTTC. This sequence encodes CASSVPQKETQYF.

The chain links TRBV30 to TRBJ2-3; D not certain. Trimming removed 3 bases at V and 3 bases at J, with 10 bases between. CDR3 length equals 13 residues. Germline loops: CDR1 GTSNPN, CDR2 SVGIG (reference sequence). The CDR3 nucleotides are TGTGCCTGGAGCCCCCGCGGAACAGATACGCAGTATTTT. As protein: CAWSPRGTDTQYF.

The chain uses TRBV30 and TRBJ2-1, with no clear D. This CDR3 comprises 11 residues. Per the germline V gene, CDR1 is GTSNPN and CDR2 is SVGIG (reference sequence). With 1 base removed from V and 9 bases from J, the gap between germline ends came to 7 bases. The chain's CDR3 is CAWSGSGEQFF. In DNA form, the CDR3 reads TGTGCCTGGAGTGGGAGTGGTGAGCAGTTCTTC.

V is TRBV12-3 or TRBV12-4 and J is TRBJ2-7; D remains ambiguous. The CDR3 totals 13 residues. V was cut by 3 bases and J by 3 bases, with 9 bases left in between. DNA for the CDR3: TGTGCCAGCAGTTTCGGCCCTATCTACGAGCAGTACTTC. Its protein product is CASSFGPIYEQYF.

V is TRBV7-2 and J is TRBJ1-1; D not certain. Trimming removed 4 bases from V and 2 bases from J, with 11 bases in between. This CDR3 region has 14 residues. CDR1 SGHTA and CDR2 FQGNSA come from the germline V gene. CDR3 bases: TGTGCCAGCAGCTACCAAGCCTCTAACACTGAAGCTTTCTTT. This codes for CASSYQASNTEAFF. Based on the CDR3 plus reference TRBV7-2 and TRBJ1-1, the full variable domain is GAGVSQSPSNKVTEKGKDVELRCDPISGHTALYWYRQSLGQGLEFLIYFQGNSAPDKSGLPSDRFSAERTGGSVSTLTIQRTQQEDSAVYLCASSYQASNTEAFFGQGTRLTVV.

The genes are TRBV6-2 or TRBV6-3 and TRBJ2-7; D is ambiguous. V was pared by 5 bases and J by 1 base, with 9 bases between. CDR3 length equals 13 residues. Germline V gives CDR1 MNHEY, CDR2 SVGEGT. The DNA for the CDR3 is TGTGCCAGCAGTGACGGAAGGTCCTACGAGCAGTACTTC. This translates into CASSDGRSYEQYF.

The gene calls are TRBV20-1 and TRBJ2-5; D not resolved. V was cut by 2 bases and J by 0 bases, with 16 bases left in between. The CDR3 runs 16 residues. Germline CDR1 reads DFQATT; CDR2 reads SNEGSKA (reference sequence). The CDR3 protein is CSARSGWAVYQETQYF. The CDR3, as DNA: TGCAGTGCTAGATCGGGTTGGGCCGTGTACCAAGAGACCCAGTACTTC.

This sequence joins TRBV6-1 and TRBJ1-2; D uncertain. The CDR3 totals 13 residues. V was shortened by 2 bases and J by 6 bases, with 10 bases between the two germline ends. CDR1 and CDR2 (germline): MNHNS, SASEGT. As DNA, the CDR3 is TGTGCCAGCAGTGAAAGCGGGGTGGATGGCTACACCTTC. It translates to CASSESGVDGYTF.

The chain is built from TRBV7-2 and TRBJ2-5; D may be TRBD1 or TRBD2 (5 bases each). Trimming removed 5 bases at V and 4 bases at J, with 17 bases between. Germline loops: CDR1 SGHTA, CDR2 FQGNSA. This CDR3 is built from 15 residues. The CDR3 region has the DNA TGTGCCAGCAGCCCCTGGGGGAACCAGGGAGAGACCCAGTACTTC. This sequence encodes CASSPWGNQGETQYF. Variable domain in full (rest from reference TRBV7-2 and TRBJ2-5): GAGVSQSPSNKVTEKGKDVELRCDPISGHTALYWYRQSLGQGLEFLIYFQGNSAPDKSGLPSDRFSAERTGGSVSTLTIQRTQQEDSAVYLCASSPWGNQGETQYFGPGTRLLVL.

This clonotype was seen a handful of times. The chain joins TRBV12-3 or TRBV12-4 to TRBJ1-6, with D perhaps matching TRBD1 (5 bases). V lost 5 bases to trimming and J lost 10 bases, with 9 bases between them. The CDR3 loop spans 12 amino acids. The DNA of the CDR3 is TGTGCCAGCAGTAGGGGCCTGTCACCCCTCCACTTT. Translating it yields CASSRGLSPLHF.

This clonotype was counted at least ten times. The chain is built from TRBV7-2 and TRBJ2-1; D gene uncertain. V gave up 5 bases and J gave up 6 bases, with 11 bases separating them. Germline CDR1 SGHTA, CDR2 FQGNSA. The CDR3 sequence is 13 residues long. The CDR3 loop is CASSPTFFNEQFF. In DNA form, the CDR3 reads TGTGCCAGCAGCCCTACTTTCTTCAATGAGCAGTTCTTC. The complete variable domain, with remaining parts taken from reference TRBV7-2 and TRBJ2-1, reads GAGVSQSPSNKVTEKGKDVELRCDPISGHTALYWYRQSLGQGLEFLIYFQGNSAPDKSGLPSDRFSAERTGGSVSTLTIQRTQQEDSAVYLCASSPTFFNEQFFGPGTRLTVL.

The chain has TRBV20-1 and TRBJ1-2; 8 bases map to TRBD1. Germline CDR1 DFQATT, CDR2 SNEGSKA (reference sequence). Unmatched junction bases numbered 8, after V lost 3 bases and J lost 8 bases. This CDR3 has 13 amino acids. CDR3 sequence (DNA): TGCAGTGCTAGGAAAGACAGGGGTTCGGGCTACACCTTC. Protein: CSARKDRGSGYTF.

This clonotype came up once. The chain is built from TRBV6-2 or TRBV6-3 and TRBJ2-1; 11 bases are a match to TRBD2. The germline CDR1 and CDR2 sequences are MNHEY and SVGEGT. Trimming removed 11 bases from V and 7 bases from J; junction bases left unmatched: 7. This CDR3 comprises 13 residues. DNA of the CDR3: TGTGCCGCAGGGTTAGCGGGGGGGAATGAGCAGTTCTTC. It codes for CAAGLAGGNEQFF.

A few counts support this clonotype. The J gene is TRBJ2-3, the V gene TRBV4-1, with D unclear. CDR3 length: 15 residues. The V and J ends lost 0 bases and 2 bases respectively, with 9 bases between them. Germline V gene data show CDR1 as MGHRA and CDR2 as YSYEKL. The CDR3 here is CASSQDSGFTDTQYF. CDR3 DNA sequence: TGCGCCAGCAGCCAAGATTCGGGTTTCACAGATACGCAGTATTTT.

The chain links TRBV7-2 to TRBJ2-3; a weak D match, TRBD2 (6 bases). This CDR3 is 15 amino acids long. Per germline, CDR1 SGHTA and CDR2 FQGNSA. V was pared by 1 base and J by 4 bases, with 12 bases between. The CDR3 region is CASSLGYGGSDTQYF. The CDR3 nucleotides read TGTGCCAGCAGCTTAGGCTACGGGGGATCAGATACGCAGTATTTT.